This TCR beta chain was found in a study of T cell repertoires in cytomegalovirus infection (dated by TCRdb to 2018 to 2020). For context, the study as a whole: Because public TCR beta signatures pointed to carriage of CMV infection together with the matching HLA type, the HLA type of each donor mattered for the analysis.

As concerns this clonotype: No cognate antigen has been identified for it. Base qualities are not at hand, and no much larger clone is one base apart.

The CDR1 and CDR2 encoded by the germline V gene (reference sequence) are DFQATT and SNEGSKA. Reading from cysteine to phenylalanine, the CDR3 counts 14 amino acids. CDR3 DNA only is kept here, 42 bases in frame from base 1. Trimming removed 5 bases from V and 5 bases from J, leaving 17 bases between the germline ends. Overall study results and their limits: In both this cohort and an independent roughly 330-donor cohort, the cumulative frequency of public TCR beta family members distinguished carriers of CMV infection plus the relevant HLA type. In the ex vivo response, HLA-C-restricted CMV-specific TCR beta clonotypes were dominant, and in two of eight donors the single most frequent clonotype came from this HLA-C-restricted group.

The sequencer was an Illumina HiSeq 1500. The public reads were reanalyzed by TCRdb: fastp trimming at Q25, MiXCR alignment, in-frame beta chains only. Rows are unified per CDR3 protein, each entry keeping the most common DNA and genes. The table for this sample lists approximately 500,000 distinct CDR3 sequences; approximately 11% of them were counted only once. Clones ranked in the top ten supply approximately 10% of the sample. The sample comprised PBMCs. The TCR originated in a human donor in good health (CMV status not recorded). Some clones in this sample may be carry-over from other donors' samples. The sequence links TRBV20-1 to TRBJ2-3; 5 matching bases give a weak D call of TRBD2. The CDR3 protein: CSADTLGLRDTQYF. The nucleotide sequence is given as TGCAGTGCTGACACACTAGGCCTCAGAGATACGCAGTATTTT.